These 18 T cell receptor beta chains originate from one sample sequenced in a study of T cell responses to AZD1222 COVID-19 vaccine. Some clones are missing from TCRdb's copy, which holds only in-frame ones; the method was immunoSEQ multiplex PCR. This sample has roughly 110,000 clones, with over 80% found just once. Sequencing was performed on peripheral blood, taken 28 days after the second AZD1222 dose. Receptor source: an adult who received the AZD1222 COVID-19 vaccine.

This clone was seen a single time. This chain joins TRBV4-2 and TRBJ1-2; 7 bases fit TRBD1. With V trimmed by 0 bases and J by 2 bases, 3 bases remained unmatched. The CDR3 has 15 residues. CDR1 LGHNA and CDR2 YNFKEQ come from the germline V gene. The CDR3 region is CASSQDVQGNYGYTF. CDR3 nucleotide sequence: TGTGCCAGCAGCCAAGATGTACAGGGGAACTATGGCTACACCTTC.

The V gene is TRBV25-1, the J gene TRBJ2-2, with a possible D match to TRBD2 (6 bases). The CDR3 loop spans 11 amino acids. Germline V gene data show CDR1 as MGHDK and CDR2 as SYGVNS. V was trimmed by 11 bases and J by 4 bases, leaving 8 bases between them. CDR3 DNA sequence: TGTGCCGGGCGGGGCACCGGGGAGCTGTTTTTT. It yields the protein CAGRGTGELFF. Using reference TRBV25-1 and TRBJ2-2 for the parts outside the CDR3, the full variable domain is EADIYQTPRYLVIGTGKKITLECSQTMGHDKMYWYQQDPGMELHLIHYSYGVNSTEKGDLSSESTVSRIRTEHFPLTLESARPSHTSQYLCAGRGTGELFFGEGSRLTVL.

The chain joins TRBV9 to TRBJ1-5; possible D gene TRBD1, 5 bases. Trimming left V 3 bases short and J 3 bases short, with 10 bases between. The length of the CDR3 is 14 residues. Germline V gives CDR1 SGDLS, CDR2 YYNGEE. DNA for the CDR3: TGTGCCAGCAGCGACGGGACTTACAATCAGCCCCAGCATTTT. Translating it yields CASSDGTYNQPQHF. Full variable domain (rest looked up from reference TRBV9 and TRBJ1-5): DSGVTQTPKHLITATGQRVTLRCSPRSGDLSVYWYQQSLDQGLQFLIQYYNGEERAKGNILERFSAQQFPDLHSELNLSSLELGDSALYFCASSDGTYNQPQHFGDGTRLSIL.

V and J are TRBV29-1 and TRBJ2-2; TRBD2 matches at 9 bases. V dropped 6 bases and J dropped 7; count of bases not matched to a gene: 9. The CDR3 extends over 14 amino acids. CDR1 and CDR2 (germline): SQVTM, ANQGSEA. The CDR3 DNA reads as TGCAGCGTCGCCGGGACTAGCAGGGTCGGGGAGCTGTTTTTT. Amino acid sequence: CSVAGTSRVGELFF.

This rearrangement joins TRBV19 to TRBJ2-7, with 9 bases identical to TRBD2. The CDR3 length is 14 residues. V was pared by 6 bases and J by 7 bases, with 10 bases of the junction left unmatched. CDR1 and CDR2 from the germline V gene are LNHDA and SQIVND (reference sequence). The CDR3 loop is CASRPTGLAGEQYF. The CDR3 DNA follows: TGTGCCAGTAGGCCCACGGGACTAGCTGGTGAGCAGTACTTC. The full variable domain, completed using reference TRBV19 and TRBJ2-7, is DGGITQSPKYLFRKEGQNVTLSCEQNLNHDAMYWYRQDPGQGLRLIYYSQIVNDFQKGDIAEGYSVSREKKESFPLTVTSAQKNPTAFYLCASRPTGLAGEQYFGPGTRLTVT.

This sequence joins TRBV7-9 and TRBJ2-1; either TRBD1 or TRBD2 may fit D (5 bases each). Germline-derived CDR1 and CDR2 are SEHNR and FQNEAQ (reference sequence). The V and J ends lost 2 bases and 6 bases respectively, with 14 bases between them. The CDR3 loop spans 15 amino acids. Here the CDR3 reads CASSLLGTSGNEQFF. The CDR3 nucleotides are TGTGCCAGCAGCTTACTCGGGACCAGCGGCAATGAGCAGTTCTTC.

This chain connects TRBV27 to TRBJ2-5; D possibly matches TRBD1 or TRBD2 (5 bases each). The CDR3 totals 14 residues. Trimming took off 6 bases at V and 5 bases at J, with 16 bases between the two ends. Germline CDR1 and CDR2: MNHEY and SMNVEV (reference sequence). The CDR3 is CASSGTHNFETQYF. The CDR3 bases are TGTGCCAGCAGCGGGACGCACAATTTCGAGACCCAGTACTTC.

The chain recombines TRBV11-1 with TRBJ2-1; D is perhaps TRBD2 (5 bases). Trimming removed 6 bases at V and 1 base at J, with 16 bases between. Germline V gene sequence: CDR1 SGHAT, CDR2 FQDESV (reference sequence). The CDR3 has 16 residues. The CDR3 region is CASRPKSGPSYNEQFF. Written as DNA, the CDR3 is TGTGCCAGCAGACCTAAAAGCGGACCTTCCTACAATGAGCAGTTCTTC. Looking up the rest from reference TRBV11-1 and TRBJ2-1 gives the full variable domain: EAEVAQSPRYKITEKSQAVAFWCDPISGHATLYWYRQILGQGPELLVQFQDESVVDDSQLPKDRFSAERLKGVDSTLKIQPAELGDSAMYLCASRPKSGPSYNEQFFGPGTRLTVL.

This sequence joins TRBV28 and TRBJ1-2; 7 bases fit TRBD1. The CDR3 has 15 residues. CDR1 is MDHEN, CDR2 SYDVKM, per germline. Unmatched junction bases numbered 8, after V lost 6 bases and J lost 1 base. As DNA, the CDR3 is TGTGCCAGCAGCCCCCGGGACAGCTATAACTATGGCTACACCTTC. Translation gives CASSPRDSYNYGYTF.

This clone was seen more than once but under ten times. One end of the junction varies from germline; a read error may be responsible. CDR3 nucleotide sequence: TGTGCCAGCAGTCAAGAAGAGGGGGGCGCCTACACTGAAGCTTTCTTT. The encoded protein is CASSQEEGGAYTEAFF. This chain links TRBV14 with TRBJ1-1; D is possibly TRBD1 (6 bases). This CDR3 region has 16 residues. The germline CDR1 and CDR2 sequences are SGHDN and FVKESK.

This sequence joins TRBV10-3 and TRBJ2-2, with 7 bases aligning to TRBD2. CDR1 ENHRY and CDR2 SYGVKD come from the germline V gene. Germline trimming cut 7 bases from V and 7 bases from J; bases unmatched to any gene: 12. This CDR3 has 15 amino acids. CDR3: CAITPGLPGGGELFF. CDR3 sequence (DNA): TGTGCCATCACCCCGGGACTTCCGGGGGGCGGGGAGCTGTTTTTT.

The CDR3 DNA reads as TGTGCCAGCAGCCTCCAAAGGAGAGGCACATCTGGGAACACCGGGGAGCTGTTTTTT. Its translation: CASSLQRRGTSGNTGELFF. The chain couples TRBV14 to TRBJ2-2, with D uncertain. CDR1 and CDR2 (germline): SGHDN, FVKESK. Trimming stripped 4 bases from V and 1 base from J, with 22 bases between. This CDR3 is 19 amino acids long.

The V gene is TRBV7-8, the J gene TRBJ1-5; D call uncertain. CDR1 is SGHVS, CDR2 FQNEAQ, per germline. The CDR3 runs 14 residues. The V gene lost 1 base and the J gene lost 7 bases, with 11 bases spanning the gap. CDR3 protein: CASSLVMGGQPQHF. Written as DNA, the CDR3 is TGTGCCAGCAGCTTAGTCATGGGAGGGCAGCCCCAGCATTTT.

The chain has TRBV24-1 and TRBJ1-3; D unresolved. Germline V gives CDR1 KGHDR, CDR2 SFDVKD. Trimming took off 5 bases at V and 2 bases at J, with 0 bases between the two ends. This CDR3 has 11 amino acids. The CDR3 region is CATSAGNTIYF. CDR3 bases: TGTGCCACCAGTGCTGGAAACACCATATATTTT.

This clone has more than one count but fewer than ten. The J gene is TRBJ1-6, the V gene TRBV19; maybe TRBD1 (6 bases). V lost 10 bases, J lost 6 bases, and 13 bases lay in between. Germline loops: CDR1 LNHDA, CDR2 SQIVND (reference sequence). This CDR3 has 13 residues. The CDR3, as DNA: TGTGCCACCAAAAGACAGGCTAATTCACCCCTCCACTTT. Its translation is CATKRQANSPLHF.

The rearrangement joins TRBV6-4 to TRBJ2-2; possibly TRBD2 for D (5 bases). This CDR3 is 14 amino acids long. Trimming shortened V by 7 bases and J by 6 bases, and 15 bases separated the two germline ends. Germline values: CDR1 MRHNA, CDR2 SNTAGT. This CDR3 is CASMREINSGELFF. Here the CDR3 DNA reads TGTGCCAGCATGAGGGAAATCAACTCCGGGGAGCTGTTTTTT.

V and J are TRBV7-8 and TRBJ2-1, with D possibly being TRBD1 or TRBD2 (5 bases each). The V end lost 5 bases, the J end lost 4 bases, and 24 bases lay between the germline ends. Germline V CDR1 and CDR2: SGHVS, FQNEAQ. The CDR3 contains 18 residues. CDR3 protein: CASSQIIYPGPLYNEQFF. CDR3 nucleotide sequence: TGTGCCAGCAGCCAAATTATATATCCGGGGCCACTTTACAATGAGCAGTTCTTC.

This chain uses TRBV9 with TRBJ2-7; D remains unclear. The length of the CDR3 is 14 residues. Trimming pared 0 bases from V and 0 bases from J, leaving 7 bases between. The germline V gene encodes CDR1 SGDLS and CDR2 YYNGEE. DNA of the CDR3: TGTGCCAGCAGCGTAGCCCAGAGCTCCTACGAGCAGTACTTC. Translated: CASSVAQSSYEQYF. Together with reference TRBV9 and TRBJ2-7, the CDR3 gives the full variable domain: DSGVTQTPKHLITATGQRVTLRCSPRSGDLSVYWYQQSLDQGLQFLIQYYNGEERAKGNILERFSAQQFPDLHSELNLSSLELGDSALYFCASSVAQSSYEQYFGPGTRLTVT.